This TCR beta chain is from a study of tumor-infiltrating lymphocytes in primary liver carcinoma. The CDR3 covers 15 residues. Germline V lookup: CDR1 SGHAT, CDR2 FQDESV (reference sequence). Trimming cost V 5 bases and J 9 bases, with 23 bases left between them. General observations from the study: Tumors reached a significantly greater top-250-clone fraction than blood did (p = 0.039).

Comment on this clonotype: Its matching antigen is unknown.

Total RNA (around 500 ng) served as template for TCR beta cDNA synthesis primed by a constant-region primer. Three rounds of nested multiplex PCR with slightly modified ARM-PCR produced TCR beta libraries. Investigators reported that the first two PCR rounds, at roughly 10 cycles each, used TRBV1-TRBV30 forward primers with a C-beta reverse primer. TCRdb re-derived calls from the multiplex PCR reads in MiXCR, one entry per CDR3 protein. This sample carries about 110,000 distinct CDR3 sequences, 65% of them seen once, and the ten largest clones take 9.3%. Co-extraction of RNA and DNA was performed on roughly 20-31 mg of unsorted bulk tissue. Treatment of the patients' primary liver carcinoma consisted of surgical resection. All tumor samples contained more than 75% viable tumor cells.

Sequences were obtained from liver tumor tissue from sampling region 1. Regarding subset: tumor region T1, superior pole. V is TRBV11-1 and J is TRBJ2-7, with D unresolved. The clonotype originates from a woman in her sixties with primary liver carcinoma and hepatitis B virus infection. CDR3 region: CASSPRAAGLRGQYF. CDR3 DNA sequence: TGTGCCAGCAGCCCTCGGGCAGCAGGATTACGCGGGCAGTACTTC.